This T cell receptor beta chain was sequenced for a study of shared clonotypes between healthy human individuals. Looking at the study overall: Per donor, three plates held CD4 naive cells, three held CD4 memory, two held CD8 naive and one held CD8 memory.

With respect to this clone: Its antigen is currently unknown.

Findings and limits, study-wide: Naive subsets usually exceeded memory subsets in estimated richness.

TCRdb keeps only in-frame clones here, not all; method: immunoSEQ multiplex PCR. Counted here are approximately 1.1 million clones, more than 75% occurring once; the ten biggest clones make up under 0.65%. The TCR sequence derives from a young man in good health. Some clones in this sample may be carry-over from other donors' samples. Material: memory CD4+ T cells from PBMCs. This sample's subset: CD45RA-negative fraction.

The CDR3 bases are TGTGCCAGCAGTTCACAACAGGGGTTTTTTGGGTTCGACTATGGCTACACCTTC. This translates into CASSSQQGFFGFDYGYTF. The chain carries TRBV27 and TRBJ1-2; TRBD1 matches at 7 bases. This CDR3 contains 18 residues. The ends lost 4 bases at V and 3 bases at J; junction bases unmatched: 17. In germline, CDR1 is MNHEY, CDR2 SMNVEV (reference sequence).